The rows below give T cell receptor beta chains drawn from one sample of a study of shared clonotypes between healthy human individuals. Clones were sequenced by immunoSEQ multiplex PCR, and TCRdb holds only the in-frame ones, with some missing. The sample carries over a million clones, around 82% recorded once. Sequencing input: memory CD4+ T cells from PBMCs. These TCRs come from a man aged 18 to 30 in good health. Some clones in this sample may be carry-over from other donors' samples. Both conserved end residues are part of each CDR3. A D gene is named only where the DNA matches it firmly. Part of the rows lack a size; the others show once, few, many or a class for expanded clones.

CDR3,DNA,length,V,J,D,size
CASSAPGANVLTF,TGTGCCAGCAGTGCGCCTGGGGCCAACGTCCTGACTTTC,13,TRBV25-1,TRBJ2-6,.,.
CACETGQGLNQPQHF,TGTGCCTGCGAAACGGGACAGGGGCTGAATCAGCCCCAGCATTTT,15,TRBV30,TRBJ1-5,TRBD1,.
CASMSGNTGELFF,TGTGCCAGCATGAGCGGGAACACCGGGGAGCTGTTTTTT,13,TRBV27,TRBJ2-2,.,.
CASSLGQGVTEAFF,TGTGCCAGCAGTTTGGGGCAGGGTGTCACTGAAGCTTTCTTT,14,TRBV28,TRBJ1-1,.,.
CASSEDLGAICNYGYTF,TGCGCCAGCAGTGAGGATTTAGGGGCCATTTGTAACTATGGCTACACCTTC,17,TRBV10-1,TRBJ1-2,.,once
CARPDPADEQFF,TGTGCCCGCCCGGACCCAGCGGATGAGCAGTTCTTC,12,TRBV7-6,TRBJ2-1,.,.
CASSQGQSNQPQHF,TGTGCCAGCTCACAGGGACAGTCCAATCAGCCCCAGCATTTT,14,TRBV18,TRBJ1-5,TRBD1,once
CASSFGGTGGTSGANVLTF,TGTGCCAGCAGTTTTGGTGGGACAGGGGGAACCTCTGGGGCCAACGTCCTGACTTTC,19,TRBV28,TRBJ2-6,TRBD1,.
CASSAQGARYEQYF,TGTGCCAGCAGCGCGCAGGGGGCTAGGTACGAGCAGTACTTC,14,TRBV11-2,TRBJ2-7,TRBD1,.
CASSPDSTRAETQYF,TGTGCCAGCTCACCCGATAGTACGCGAGCGGAGACCCAGTACTTC,15,TRBV18,TRBJ2-5,.,few
CASARLAGDGQPQHF,TGTGCCAGCGCCCGGCTGGCGGGTGACGGTCAGCCCCAGCATTTT,15,TRBV6-1,TRBJ1-5,.,few
CASSLRGGSETQYF,TGTGCCAGCAGCTTGAGGGGGGGTTCGGAGACCCAGTACTTC,14,TRBV7-9,TRBJ2-5,.,.
CASSFGTSGHTGELFF,TGTGCCAGCAGCTTTGGGACTAGCGGCCACACCGGGGAGCTGTTTTTT,16,TRBV7-9,TRBJ2-2,TRBD2,.
CSGKQGSVETQYF,TGCAGCGGTAAACAGGGATCCGTGGAGACCCAGTACTTC,13,TRBV29-1,TRBJ2-5,.,.
CASSLSQGLGTEAFF,TGTGCCAGCAGTTTATCCCAGGGTTTGGGTACTGAAGCTTTCTTT,15,TRBV27,TRBJ1-1,.,.
CASSLGAGGETQYF,TGTGCCAGCAGCTTAGGGGCAGGGGGAGAGACCCAGTACTTC,14,TRBV7-9,TRBJ2-5,TRBD1,once
CASSPPGKYTEAFF,TGTGCCAGCAGTCCCCCGGGGAAATACACTGAAGCTTTCTTT,14,TRBV28,TRBJ1-1,.,.
CASTKGGRGSYGRELFF,TGTGCCAGCACCAAGGGCGGTCGCGGGAGCTACGGCCGGGAGCTGTTTTTT,17,TRBV7-2,TRBJ2-2,TRBD2,once